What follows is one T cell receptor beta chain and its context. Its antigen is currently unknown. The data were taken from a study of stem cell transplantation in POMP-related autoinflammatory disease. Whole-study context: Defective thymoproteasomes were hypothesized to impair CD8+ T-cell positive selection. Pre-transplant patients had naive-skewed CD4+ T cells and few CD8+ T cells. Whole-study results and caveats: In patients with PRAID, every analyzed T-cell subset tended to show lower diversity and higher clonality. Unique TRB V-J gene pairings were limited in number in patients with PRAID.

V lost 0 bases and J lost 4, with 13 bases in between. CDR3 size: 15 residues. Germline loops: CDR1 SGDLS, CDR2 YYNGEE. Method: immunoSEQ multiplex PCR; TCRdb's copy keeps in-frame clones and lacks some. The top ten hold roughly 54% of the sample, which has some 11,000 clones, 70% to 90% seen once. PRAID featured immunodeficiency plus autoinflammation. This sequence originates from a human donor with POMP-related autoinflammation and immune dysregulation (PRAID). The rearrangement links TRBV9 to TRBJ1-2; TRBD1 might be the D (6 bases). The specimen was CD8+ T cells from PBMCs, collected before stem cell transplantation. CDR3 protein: CASSVDQGLSYGYTF. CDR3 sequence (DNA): TGTGCCAGCAGCGTAGATCAGGGGCTGAGCTATGGCTACACCTTC.